This T cell receptor (beta chain) originates from a study of a mutant IDH1 vaccine in newly diagnosed glioma. Overall study context: The vaccination schedule gave patients eight doses in weeks 1, 3, 5, 7, 11, 15, 19 and 23. Antecedent treatment encompassed radiotherapy, temozolomide, or their combination; the majority received both. The start of vaccination came 4-6 weeks after radiotherapy alone, or with temozolomide cycles.

Generated by immunoSEQ multiplex PCR, the TCRdb table keeps only in-frame clones and is missing some. The data contain roughly 72,000 clones, about 91% of them seen just once; the ten biggest clones take up just over 0.55%. Stated time point: week 5, during vaccination. Mutant IDH1 20-mer peptide, at 300 ug, made up each vaccine dose, with topical imiquimod. About this clone itself: Antigen specificity is unknown.

Germline V lookup: CDR1 KGHSH, CDR2 LQKENI. The CDR3 totals 16 residues. Trimming cost V 2 bases and J 3 bases, with 13 bases left between them. This TCR was sampled from a woman between 45 and 60 years old with glioma. Sequenced here: PBMCs, sampled from a glioma patient whose treatment included an IDH1 peptide vaccine. The rearrangement links TRBV18 to TRBJ2-2, with D tentatively TRBD1 (6 bases). The CDR3 sequence is CASSPERQDYTGELFF. CDR3 nucleotides: TGTGCCAGCTCACCAGAGAGACAGGATTACACCGGGGAGCTGTTTTTT. Filled out from reference TRBV18 and TRBJ2-2, the complete variable domain reads NAGVMQNPRHLVRRRGQEARLRCSPMKGHSHVYWYRQLPEEGLKFMVYLQKENIIDESGMPKERFSAEFPKEGPSILRIQQVVRGDSAAYFCASSPERQDYTGELFFGEGSRLTVL.